These 28 T cell receptor beta chains were sequenced from one sample in a study of cytomegalovirus exposure and HLA in healthy donors. Libraries were prepared by immunoSEQ multiplex PCR; TCRdb keeps only in-frame clonotypes and omits some of them. In the table there are fewer than 130,000 clones, about nine tenths of which are singletons. Specimen: PBMCs. Every receptor here comes from a woman between 18 and 29 years old in good health and CMV-seronegative.

This clone was seen only a few times. The genes are TRBV28 and TRBJ1-6; D gene unclear. Germline CDR1 MDHEN, CDR2 SYDVKM. Trimming pared 1 base from V and 9 bases from J, leaving 19 bases between. The CDR3 loop spans 17 amino acids. The CDR3 nucleotides read TGTGCCAGCAGTTTATTTTCAGAGGGTGCCTCTCGTTCACCCCTCCACTTT. Translated, it gives CASSLFSEGASRSPLHF.

The J gene is TRBJ2-6, the V gene TRBV18, with D hard to call. The V end lost 6 bases, the J end lost 0 bases, and 3 bases lay between the germline ends. The CDR3 loop spans 13 amino acids. From germline, CDR1 is KGHSH and CDR2 LQKENI. The CDR3 here is CASSLSGANVLTF. The CDR3 nucleotides read TGTGCCAGCTCCCTCTCTGGGGCCAACGTCCTGACTTTC.

The CDR3 loop is CASSEPRGGPYYGYTF. For the CDR3, the DNA is TGTGCCAGCAGTGAACCACGAGGGGGACCTTACTATGGCTACACCTTC. The chain couples TRBV2 to TRBJ1-2, with D maybe TRBD1 (6 bases). The CDR3 is 16 amino acids. Germline V gene lookup returns CDR1 SNHLY and CDR2 FYNNEI. V was trimmed by 2 bases and J by 3 bases, leaving 16 bases between them.

This clone came up a few times. The chain recombines TRBV7-2 with TRBJ2-5, with D maybe TRBD2 (6 bases). CDR3 length: 14 amino acids. The germline V and J ends were trimmed by 5 bases and 2 bases, with 12 bases remaining between them. Germline V lookup: CDR1 SGHTA, CDR2 FQGNSA. The CDR3, as DNA: TGTGCCAGCAGCCGACTAGGGATGCAAGAGACCCAGTACTTC. This encodes CASSRLGMQETQYF.

The chain employs TRBV6-6 and TRBJ1-2, with 8 bases lining up with TRBD1. Germline loops: CDR1 MNHNY, CDR2 SVGAGI (reference sequence). The CDR3 has 13 residues. J lost 1 base, V lost 11 bases, and 6 bases had no gene match. The CDR3 DNA reads TGTGCCTGCCGCAGGGGGCTTAACTATGGCTACACCTTC. Residues: CACRRGLNYGYTF.

The chain is built from TRBV6-1 and TRBJ2-2, with 10 bases identical to TRBD2. The germline CDR1 and CDR2 sequences are MNHNS and SASEGT. The CDR3 runs 15 residues. The ends lost 4 bases at V and 3 bases at J; junction bases unmatched: 2. The CDR3 spells CASSVAGGDTGELFF. The CDR3 region has the DNA TGTGCCAGCAGTGTAGCGGGAGGCGACACCGGGGAGCTGTTTTTT.

The V and J genes are TRBV10-3 and TRBJ1-3; D is undetermined. The CDR3 loop spans 16 amino acids. Germline lookup yields CDR1 ENHRY and CDR2 SYGVKD. The germline V and J ends were trimmed by 0 bases and 0 bases, with 9 bases remaining between them. CDR3: CAISESEASSGNTIYF. CDR3 bases: TGTGCCATCAGTGAGTCTGAGGCTAGCTCTGGAAACACCATATATTTT.

The chain links TRBV29-1 to TRBJ1-1, with D hard to call. The CDR3 is made up of 13 amino acids. Germline CDR1 and CDR2: SQVTM and ANQGSEA. V was trimmed by 8 bases and J by 4 bases, leaving 17 bases between them. CDR3 sequence: CSPMLGSRTEAFF. Here the CDR3 DNA reads TGCAGCCCAATGTTGGGCTCTCGCACTGAAGCTTTCTTT.

This sequence joins TRBV4-2 and TRBJ1-4, with TRBD1 matching over 8 bases. The germline CDR1 and CDR2 sequences are LGHNA and YNFKEQ. V was pared by 4 bases and J by 1 base, with 2 bases of the junction left unmatched. This CDR3 region has 15 residues. DNA of the CDR3: TGTGCCAGCAGCCCGGACAGGGAAACTAATGAAAAACTGTTTTTT. Residues: CASSPDRETNEKLFF.

The rearrangement uses TRBV30 and TRBJ2-5; tentative D call: TRBD2 (7 bases). Trimming stripped 2 bases from V and 4 bases from J, with 14 bases between. Germline lookup yields CDR1 GTSNPN and CDR2 SVGIG (reference sequence). The CDR3 is 14 amino acids. CDR3: CAWSWWGGRETQYF. CDR3 in DNA: TGTGCCTGGAGTTGGTGGGGGGGCCGAGAGACCCAGTACTTC.

The sample holds one count of this clone. The rearrangement uses TRBV30 and TRBJ1-2, with TRBD1 as a possible D gene (5 bases). Germline V gene lookup returns CDR1 GTSNPN and CDR2 SVGIG (reference sequence). The CDR3 is 14 amino acids. Trimming pared 5 bases from V and 0 bases from J, leaving 13 bases between. Here the CDR3 DNA reads TGTGCCTGGGGGGGGGACCTACCTAACTATGGCTACACCTTC. Its translation is CAWGGDLPNYGYTF.

The rearrangement links TRBV6-5 to TRBJ2-2, with TRBD2 matching over 8 bases. CDR3 length equals 15 residues. Germline lookup yields CDR1 MNHEY and CDR2 SVGAGI. V was clipped by 8 bases and J by 3 bases; unmatched bases: 8. The CDR3 here is CASSIGTRYTGELFF. The CDR3 DNA reads TGTGCCAGCTCGATCGGGACTAGGTACACCGGGGAGCTGTTTTTT.

The V gene is TRBV11-2, the J gene TRBJ2-7, with 10 bases that match TRBD2. Germline V gene sequence: CDR1 SGHAT, CDR2 FQNNGV. With 5 bases clipped from V and 2 bases from J, the junction kept 6 bases outside the gene matches. The CDR3 runs to 15 residues. The CDR3 sequence is CASSLGLAFTYEQYF. Written as DNA, the CDR3 is TGTGCCAGCAGCCTGGGACTAGCGTTCACCTACGAGCAGTACTTC.

The V and J genes are TRBV7-9 and TRBJ1-4, with TRBD1 matching 8 bases. V lost 3 bases and J lost 1; bases outside the gene matches: 1. This CDR3 spans 15 amino acids. The germline CDR1 and CDR2 sequences are SEHNR and FQNEAQ (reference sequence). The DNA of the CDR3 is TGTGCCAGCAGCTTCGGACAGGGAACTAATGAAAAACTGTTTTTT. Its translation is CASSFGQGTNEKLFF. The complete variable domain, with remaining parts taken from reference TRBV7-9 and TRBJ1-4, reads DTGVSQNPRHKITKRGQNVTFRCDPISEHNRLYWYRQTLGQGPEFLTYFQNEAQLEKSRLLSDRFSAERPKGSFSTLEIQRTEQGDSAMYLCASSFGQGTNEKLFFGSGTQLSVL.

The count of this clone is one. V gene TRBV6-4 combines with J gene TRBJ2-7, with 11 positions matching TRBD2. Germline V gene sequence: CDR1 MRHNA, CDR2 SNTAGT. The CDR3 is 18 residues long. With 6 bases clipped from V and 1 base from J, the junction kept 14 bases outside the gene matches. The CDR3, as DNA: TGTGCCAGCAGGGACAGGGAGCTAGCGGGAGGCATATCCTACGAGCAGTACTTC. Translation: CASRDRELAGGISYEQYF.

The chain carries TRBV30 and TRBJ2-2; a possible D gene is TRBD1 (6 bases). The CDR3 has 14 amino acids. Trimming removed 3 bases at V and 1 base at J, with 9 bases between. Germline assignment: CDR1 GTSNPN and CDR2 SVGIG (reference sequence). The CDR3 is CAWRQQGNTGELFF. In DNA form, the CDR3 reads TGTGCCTGGAGGCAACAGGGGAACACCGGGGAGCTGTTTTTT.

The rearrangement joins TRBV6-6 to TRBJ2-5; 7 nucleotides match TRBD2. This CDR3 comprises 13 residues. Trimming at V came to 5 bases and at J to 1 base, leaving 1 base not matched to a gene. CDR1 is MNHNY, CDR2 SVGAGI, per germline (reference sequence). The CDR3 DNA sequence: TGTGCCAGCAGTCCTAGCGGCCAAGAGACCCAGTACTTC. It codes for CASSPSGQETQYF.

The V call is TRBV4-3, the J call TRBJ1-2, with D unclear. The germline gives CDR1 LGHNA, CDR2 YSLEER. The V and J ends lost 0 bases and 8 bases respectively, with 13 bases between them. The CDR3 has 14 amino acids. Here the CDR3 reads CASSQDGWAGGYTF. In DNA, the CDR3 is TGCGCCAGCAGCCAAGATGGATGGGCTGGGGGCTACACCTTC.

This clone was picked up one time. The chain is built from TRBV5-6 and TRBJ1-2; 7 bases line up with TRBD1. The V gene's germline CDR1 is SGHDT and CDR2 YYEEEE. The CDR3 covers 14 residues. Losses at the gene ends were 4 bases for V and 4 bases for J; bases not matched to a gene: 7. CDR3 bases: TGTGCCAGCAGCCTAAACAGGGGTGGCTATGGCTACACCTTC. Its translation: CASSLNRGGYGYTF.

The rearrangement uses TRBV6-5 and TRBJ1-1; no definite D call. The CDR3 is made up of 15 amino acids. The germline CDR1 and CDR2 sequences are MNHEY and SVGAGI. With 2 bases removed from V and 4 bases from J, the gap between germline ends came to 14 bases. CDR3 in amino acids: CASSYGDLPATEAFF. CDR3 in DNA: TGTGCCAGCAGTTACGGCGACTTACCGGCCACTGAAGCTTTCTTT.

This chain connects TRBV19 to TRBJ1-5; 8 bases agree with TRBD1. Germline V gene lookup returns CDR1 LNHDA and CDR2 SQIVND (reference sequence). The CDR3 is made up of 15 amino acids. V was pared by 3 bases and J by 1 base, with 2 bases of the junction left unmatched. The CDR3 coding sequence is TGTGCCAGTAGTATGCAGGGGGCAAGCAATCAGCCCCAGCATTTT. Translation gives CASSMQGASNQPQHF.

A word on this clone: The sample contains more than one DNA sequence encoding this CDR3. This chain links TRBV5-1 with TRBJ2-2, with 10 bases aligning to TRBD1. This CDR3 has 15 amino acids. Losses at the gene ends were 5 bases for V and 4 bases for J; bases not matched to a gene: 5. CDR1 and CDR2 from the germline V gene are SGHRS and YFSETQ. The CDR3 reads CASRPGQGVTGELFF. DNA for the CDR3: TGCGCCAGCAGACCCGGACAGGGGGTCACCGGGGAGCTGTTTTTT.

The J gene is TRBJ1-6, the V gene TRBV15; no clear D. V was trimmed by 1 base and J by 6 bases, leaving 13 bases between them. The germline gives CDR1 LNHNV, CDR2 YYDKDF (reference sequence). The CDR3 has 16 amino acids. The CDR3 sequence is CATSRVRGGINSPLHF. DNA of the CDR3: TGTGCCACCAGCAGAGTGAGAGGAGGTATTAATTCACCCCTCCACTTT.

The gene calls are TRBV7-9 and TRBJ1-3; no definite D call. This CDR3 contains 15 residues. V dropped 6 bases and J dropped 4 bases, with 16 bases sitting between them. Germline V gene lookup returns CDR1 SEHNR and CDR2 FQNEAQ (reference sequence). CDR3 DNA sequence: TGTGCCAGCAGACTGCCCCAAGCGGGCGGAAACACCATATATTTT. Residues: CASRLPQAGGNTIYF.

V and J are TRBV19 and TRBJ2-7; TRBD1 might be the D (6 bases). Trimming stripped 4 bases from V and 4 bases from J, with 14 bases between. Germline lookup yields CDR1 LNHDA and CDR2 SQIVND (reference sequence). The CDR3 contains 14 residues. The CDR3 sequence is CASSKVPDSYEQYF. CDR3 DNA: TGTGCCAGTAGTAAGGTCCCGGACAGTTACGAGCAGTACTTC.

This clone turned up a few times. This sequence joins TRBV11-2 and TRBJ2-7, with D perhaps matching TRBD1 (5 bases). Germline V gene lookup returns CDR1 SGHAT and CDR2 FQNNGV. This CDR3 is 19 amino acids long. V was cut by 0 bases and J by 3 bases, with 24 bases left in between. Written as DNA, the CDR3 is TGTGCCAGCAGCTTAGATTTGAGTTCGGATCGACAGATCGACTACGAGCAGTACTTC. Its protein is CASSLDLSSDRQIDYEQYF.

The chain is built from TRBV18 and TRBJ2-7; 7 bases align to TRBD1. The V gene end was trimmed by 6 bases and the J gene end by 4 bases; junction bases not matched to a gene: 12. Germline assignment: CDR1 KGHSH and CDR2 LQKENI. CDR3 length: 15 amino acids. For the CDR3, the DNA is TGTGCCAGCTCTCCGATGCAGGGGGTGTCGTACGAGCAGTACTTC. It is translated as CASSPMQGVSYEQYF. The variable domain in full, completed from reference TRBV18 and TRBJ2-7, reads NAGVMQNPRHLVRRRGQEARLRCSPMKGHSHVYWYRQLPEEGLKFMVYLQKENIIDESGMPKERFSAEFPKEGPSILRIQQVVRGDSAAYFCASSPMQGVSYEQYFGPGTRLTVT.

Regarding this clone: This specimen includes other DNA sequences encoding the same CDR3. V and J are TRBV4-1 and TRBJ1-5, with a tentative D call TRBD1 (5 bases). This CDR3 contains 15 residues. CDR1 and CDR2 (germline): MGHRA, YSYEKL. The V and J ends lost 0 bases and 7 bases respectively, with 13 bases between them. CDR3 DNA: TGCGCCAGCAGCCAAGATGGGGGTGGAGGGCAGCCCCAGCATTTT. Protein: CASSQDGGGGQPQHF.